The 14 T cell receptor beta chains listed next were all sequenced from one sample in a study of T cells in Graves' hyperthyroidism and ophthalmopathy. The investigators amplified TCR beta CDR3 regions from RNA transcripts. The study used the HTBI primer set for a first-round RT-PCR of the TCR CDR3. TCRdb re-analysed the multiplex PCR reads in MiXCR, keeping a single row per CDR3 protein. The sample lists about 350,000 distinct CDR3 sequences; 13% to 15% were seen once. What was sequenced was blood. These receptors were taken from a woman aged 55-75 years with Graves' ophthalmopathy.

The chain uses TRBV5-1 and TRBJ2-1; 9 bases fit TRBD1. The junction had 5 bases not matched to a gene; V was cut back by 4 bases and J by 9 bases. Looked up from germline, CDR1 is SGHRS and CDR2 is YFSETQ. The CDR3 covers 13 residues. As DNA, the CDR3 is TGCGCCAGCAGCGTAACAGGGGGCACTGAGCAGTTCTTC. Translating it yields CASSVTGGTEQFF.

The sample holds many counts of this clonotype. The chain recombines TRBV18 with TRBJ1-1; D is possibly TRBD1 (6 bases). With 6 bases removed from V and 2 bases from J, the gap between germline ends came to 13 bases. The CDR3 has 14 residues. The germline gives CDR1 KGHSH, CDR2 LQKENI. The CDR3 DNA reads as TGTGCCAGCTCTTGGGGGCAGGAAAACACTGAAGCTTTCTTT. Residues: CASSWGQENTEAFF. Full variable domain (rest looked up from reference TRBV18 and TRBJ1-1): NAGVMQNPRHLVRRRGQEARLRCSPMKGHSHVYWYRQLPEEGLKFMVYLQKENIIDESGMPKERFSAEFPKEGPSILRIQQVVRGDSAAYFCASSWGQENTEAFFGQGTRLTVV.

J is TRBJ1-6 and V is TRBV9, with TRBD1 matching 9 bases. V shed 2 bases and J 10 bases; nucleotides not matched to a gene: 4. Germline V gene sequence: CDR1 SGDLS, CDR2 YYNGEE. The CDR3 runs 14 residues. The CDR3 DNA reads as TGTGCCAGCAGCGTTGGACAGGGGCAATCACCCCTCCACTTT. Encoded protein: CASSVGQGQSPLHF.

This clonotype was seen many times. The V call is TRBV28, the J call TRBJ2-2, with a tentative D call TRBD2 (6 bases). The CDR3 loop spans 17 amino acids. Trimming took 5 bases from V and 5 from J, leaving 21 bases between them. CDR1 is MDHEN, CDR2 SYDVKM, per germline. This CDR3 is CASSTGEGGVGTGELFF. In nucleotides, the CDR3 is TGTGCCAGCAGTACCGGCGAGGGAGGAGTAGGAACCGGGGAGCTGTTTTTT.

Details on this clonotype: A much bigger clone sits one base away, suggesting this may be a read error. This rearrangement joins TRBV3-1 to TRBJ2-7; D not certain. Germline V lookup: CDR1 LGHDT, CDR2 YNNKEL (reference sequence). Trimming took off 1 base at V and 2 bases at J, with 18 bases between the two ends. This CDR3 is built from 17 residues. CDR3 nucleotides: TGTGCCAGCAGCCAAGGATATTACGCAAGCCGAACCTACGAGCAGTACTTC. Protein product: CASSQGYYASRTYEQYF.

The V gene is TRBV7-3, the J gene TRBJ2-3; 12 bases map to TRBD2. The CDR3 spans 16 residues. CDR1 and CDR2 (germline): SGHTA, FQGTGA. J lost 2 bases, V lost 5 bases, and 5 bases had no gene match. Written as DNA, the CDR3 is TGTGCCAGCAGCCAAGGACTAGCGGGGCTCACAGATACGCAGTATTTT. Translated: CASSQGLAGLTDTQYF.

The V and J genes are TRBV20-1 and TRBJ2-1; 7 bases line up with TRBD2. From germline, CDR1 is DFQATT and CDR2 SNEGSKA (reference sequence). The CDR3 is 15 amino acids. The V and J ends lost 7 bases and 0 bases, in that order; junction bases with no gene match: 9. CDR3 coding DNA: TGCAGTGGACGTAGCCGGGAGGTCTCCTACAATGAGCAGTTCTTC. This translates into CSGRSREVSYNEQFF.

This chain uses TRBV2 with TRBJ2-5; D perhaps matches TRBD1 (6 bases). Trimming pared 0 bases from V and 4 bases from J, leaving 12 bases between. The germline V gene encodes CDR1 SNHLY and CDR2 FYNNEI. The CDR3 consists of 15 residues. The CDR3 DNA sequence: TGTGCCAGCAGTGAAGCTTTGGGGGCTGGAGAGACCCAGTACTTC. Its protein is CASSEALGAGETQYF.

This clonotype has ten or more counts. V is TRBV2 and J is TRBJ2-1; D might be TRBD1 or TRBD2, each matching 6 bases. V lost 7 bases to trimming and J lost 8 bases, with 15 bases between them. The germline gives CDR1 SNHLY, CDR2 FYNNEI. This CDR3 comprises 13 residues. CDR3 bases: TGTGCCAGCACTACCCTCGGGGGCGATGAGCAGTTCTTC. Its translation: CASTTLGGDEQFF.

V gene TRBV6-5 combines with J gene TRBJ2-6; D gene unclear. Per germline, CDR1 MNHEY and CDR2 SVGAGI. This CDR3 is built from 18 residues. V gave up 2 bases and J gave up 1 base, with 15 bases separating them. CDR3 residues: CASSYVSDHLSGANVLTF. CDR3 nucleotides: TGTGCCAGCAGTTACGTCTCAGATCACCTGTCTGGGGCCAACGTCCTGACTTTC.

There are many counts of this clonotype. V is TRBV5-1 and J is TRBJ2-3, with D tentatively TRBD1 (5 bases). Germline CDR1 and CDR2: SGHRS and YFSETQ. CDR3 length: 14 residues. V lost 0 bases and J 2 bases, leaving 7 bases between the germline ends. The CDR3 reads CASSLATATDTQYF. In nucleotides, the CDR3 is TGCGCCAGCAGCTTGGCGACAGCCACAGATACGCAGTATTTT.

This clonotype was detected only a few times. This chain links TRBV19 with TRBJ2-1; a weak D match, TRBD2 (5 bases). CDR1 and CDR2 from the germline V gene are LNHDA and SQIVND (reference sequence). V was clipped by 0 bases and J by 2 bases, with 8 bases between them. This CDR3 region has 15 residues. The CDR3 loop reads CASSIEAATYNEQFF. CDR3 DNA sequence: TGTGCCAGTAGTATAGAAGCGGCAACCTACAATGAGCAGTTCTTC. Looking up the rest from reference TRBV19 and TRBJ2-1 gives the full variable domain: DGGITQSPKYLFRKEGQNVTLSCEQNLNHDAMYWYRQDPGQGLRLIYYSQIVNDFQKGDIAEGYSVSREKKESFPLTVTSAQKNPTAFYLCASSIEAATYNEQFFGPGTRLTVL.

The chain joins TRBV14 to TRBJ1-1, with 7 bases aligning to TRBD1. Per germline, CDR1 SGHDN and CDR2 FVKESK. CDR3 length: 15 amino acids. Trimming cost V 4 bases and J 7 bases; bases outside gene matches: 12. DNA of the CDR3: TGTGCCAGCAGCCGGGCGGGACAGAGGATCGGTGAAGCTTTCTTT. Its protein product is CASSRAGQRIGEAFF.

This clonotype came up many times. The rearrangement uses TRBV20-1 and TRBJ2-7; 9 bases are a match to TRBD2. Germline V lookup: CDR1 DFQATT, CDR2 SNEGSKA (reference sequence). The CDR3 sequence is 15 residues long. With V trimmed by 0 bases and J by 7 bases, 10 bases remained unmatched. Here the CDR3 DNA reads TGCAGTGCTAGAGATTTAGCTAGCGGGGCCCCAGAGCAGTACTTC. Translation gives CSARDLASGAPEQYF.